Listed here are 21 T cell receptor beta chains from one sample, sequenced in a study of control samples from healthy donors and cancer patients. Clones were read by immunoSEQ multiplex PCR, and TCRdb kept only the in-frame ones, dropping some. The repertoire holds 22,000 or so clones, with around 89% as singletons. Material: PBMCs. The receptor source for this set is a woman aged 60-75 years with head and neck cancer.

The chain recombines TRBV28 with TRBJ2-7; no reliable D call. Trimming took 2 bases from V and 4 from J, leaving 12 bases between them. Looked up from germline, CDR1 is MDHEN and CDR2 is SYDVKM. The CDR3 is made up of 14 amino acids. The CDR3 DNA reads TGTGCCAGCAGTTTACTACCTACCGGATACGAGCAGTACTTC. Translation gives CASSLLPTGYEQYF.

The chain carries TRBV15 and TRBJ1-5; D is undetermined. V lost 5 bases and J 8 bases, leaving 16 bases between the germline ends. CDR3 size: 14 residues. CDR1 and CDR2 (germline): LNHNV, YYDKDF (reference sequence). The CDR3 DNA is TGTGCCACCAGCGGCTGGGGAGTGACTGAGCCCCAGCATTTT. This encodes CATSGWGVTEPQHF.

This chain uses TRBV29-1 with TRBJ2-3; tentative D call: TRBD2 (6 bases). The CDR3 is 14 residues long. CDR1 and CDR2 (germline): SQVTM, ANQGSEA. Trimming removed 4 bases at V and 2 bases at J, with 13 bases between. DNA of the CDR3: TGCAGCGTTGCCCGGGGGTTCAACACAGATACGCAGTATTTT. Translating it yields CSVARGFNTDTQYF.

This rearrangement joins TRBV7-6 to TRBJ2-6; the D gene is possibly TRBD2 (6 bases). The length of the CDR3 is 19 residues. Trimming shortened V by 1 base and J by 1 base, and 17 bases separated the two germline ends. Per the germline V gene, CDR1 is SGHVS and CDR2 is FNYEAQ. CDR3 protein: CASSLGRLRAGSGANVLTF. For the CDR3, the DNA is TGTGCCAGCAGCTTAGGGCGGCTCAGGGCGGGGTCTGGGGCCAACGTCCTGACTTTC.

The gene calls are TRBV24-1 and TRBJ1-1; 9 bases align to TRBD1. The CDR3 loop spans 15 amino acids. The V and J ends lost 4 bases and 3 bases, in that order; junction bases with no gene match: 5. In germline, CDR1 is KGHDR, CDR2 SFDVKD. Here the CDR3 DNA reads TGTGCCACCAGTGACCCTAGGACAGGGGACACTGAAGCTTTCTTT. Amino acid sequence: CATSDPRTGDTEAFF.

The J gene is TRBJ1-1, the V gene TRBV19, with 8 positions matching TRBD1. V trimming: 7 bases; J trimming: 0 bases; junction bases outside the gene matches: 7. Germline CDR1 and CDR2: LNHDA and SQIVND (reference sequence). The CDR3 extends over 15 amino acids. This CDR3 reads CASTSQGGLNTEAFF. The DNA of the CDR3 is TGTGCCAGTACCTCACAGGGGGGTTTGAACACTGAAGCTTTCTTT.

This chain joins TRBV5-6 and TRBJ2-7; D is unresolved. CDR3 size: 13 residues. CDR1 is SGHDT, CDR2 YYEEEE, per germline. Trimming cost V 0 bases and J 6 bases, with 10 bases left between them. For the CDR3, the DNA is TGTGCCAGCAGCTTGGCGGGTCGTGGCGAGCAGTACTTC. Encoded protein: CASSLAGRGEQYF.

For this clone: The junction departs from the called germline gene at one end, perhaps through a read error. This chain links TRBV28 with TRBJ1-5; a possible D gene is TRBD1 (6 bases). This CDR3 is built from 14 residues. Germline-derived CDR1 and CDR2 are MDHEN and SYDVKM. The CDR3 DNA follows: TGTGCAAGCACAGGGTTAAATAGCAATCAGCCCCAGCATTTT. The encoded protein is CASTGLNSNQPQHF. Complete variable domain (other parts from reference TRBV28 and TRBJ1-5): DVKVTQSSRYLVKRTGEKVFLECVQDMDHENMFWYRQDPGLGLRLIYFSYDVKMKEKGDIPEGYSVSREKKERFSLILESASTNQTSMYLCASTGLNSNQPQHFGDGTRLSIL.

The chain is built from TRBV11-2 and TRBJ2-1; D is uncertain. The V end was cut by 2 bases, the J end by 0 bases, with 5 bases between. This CDR3 is built from 14 residues. Germline CDR1 is SGHAT and CDR2 is FQNNGV. Written as DNA, the CDR3 is TGTGCCAGCAGCTTAAAGCGCTCCTACAATGAGCAGTTCTTC. It specifies CASSLKRSYNEQFF. Full variable domain (outside the CDR3, taken from reference TRBV11-2 and TRBJ2-1): EAGVAQSPRYKIIEKRQSVAFWCNPISGHATLYWYQQILGQGPKLLIQFQNNGVVDDSQLPKDRFSAERLKGVDSTLKIQPAKLEDSAVYLCASSLKRSYNEQFFGPGTRLTVL.

The rearrangement joins TRBV4-1 to TRBJ1-4; 7 nucleotides agree with TRBD1. The CDR3 is 15 residues long. CDR1 and CDR2 from the germline V gene are MGHRA and YSYEKL. With V trimmed by 1 base and J by 6 bases, 5 bases remained unmatched. CDR3 amino acids: CASSQGPGGYEKLFF. CDR3 bases: TGCGCCAGCAGCCAAGGTCCAGGGGGATATGAAAAACTGTTTTTT.

This clone was seen just once. This chain joins TRBV28 and TRBJ1-4; D not certain. Germline CDR1 reads MDHEN; CDR2 reads SYDVKM. The CDR3 sequence is 16 residues long. The V end was cut by 5 bases, the J end by 3 bases, with 16 bases between. CDR3 loop: CASSPSLGGANEKLFF. The CDR3 bases are TGTGCCAGCAGTCCCTCCCTCGGTGGGGCTAATGAAAAACTGTTTTTT.

The chain links TRBV11-2 to TRBJ2-7, with D perhaps matching TRBD1 or TRBD2 (5 bases each). CDR1 SGHAT and CDR2 FQNNGV come from the germline V gene. Trimming pared 4 bases from V and 4 bases from J, leaving 20 bases between. CDR3 length: 16 residues. CDR3 nucleotide sequence: TGTGCCAGCAGCTCACAGAGCGGAGTGGGGGTATACGAGCAGTACTTC. Translated: CASSSQSGVGVYEQYF.

This rearrangement joins TRBV6-4 to TRBJ1-2; weak D call: TRBD1 (5 bases). CDR3 length: 12 amino acids. Germline loops: CDR1 MRHNA, CDR2 SNTAGT. V lost 2 bases to trimming and J lost 8 bases, with 9 bases between them. As DNA, the CDR3 is TGTGCCAGCAGTGACGGGGGTTCCGGCTACACCTTC. Its translation is CASSDGGSGYTF.

The rearrangement uses TRBV12-3 or TRBV12-4 and TRBJ1-1; no definite D call. This CDR3 comprises 12 residues. V lost 2 bases to trimming and J lost 2 bases, with 3 bases between them. As DNA, the CDR3 is TGTGCCAGCAGTTTACACAACACTGAAGCTTTCTTT. Encoded protein: CASSLHNTEAFF.

V and J are TRBV14 and TRBJ2-7; 9 positions match TRBD1. CDR1 is SGHDN, CDR2 FVKESK, per germline. The trim removed 2 bases at V and 2 bases at J, leaving 13 bases unmatched. The CDR3 has 18 amino acids. DNA for the CDR3: TGTGCCAGCAGCCAACGAACTCCCGGGACAGGGCGACCCTACGAGCAGTACTTC. It codes for CASSQRTPGTGRPYEQYF.

CDR3 nucleotide sequence: TGTGCCAGCAGAAATGGACAGGGCGGCAATGAAAAACTGTTTTTT. This encodes CASRNGQGGNEKLFF. This sequence joins TRBV6-5 and TRBJ1-4, with 8 positions matching TRBD1. V dropped 6 bases and J dropped 5; count of bases not matched to a gene: 8. The germline V gene has CDR1 MNHEY and CDR2 SVGAGI. This CDR3 region has 15 residues.

The chain couples TRBV7-3 to TRBJ2-1, with 7 bases lining up with TRBD2. Trimming removed 1 base from V and 3 bases from J; junction bases left unmatched: 6. The length of the CDR3 is 16 residues. Germline V gene sequence: CDR1 SGHTA, CDR2 FQGTGA. The CDR3 is CASSLRGGVGYNEQFF. The CDR3 DNA reads TGTGCCAGCAGCTTAAGGGGGGGGGTCGGCTACAATGAGCAGTTCTTC.

The chain links TRBV7-9 to TRBJ1-3; D remains unclear. This CDR3 spans 14 amino acids. The ends were cut back, 4 bases at V and 0 bases at J, with 7 bases in the middle. Germline CDR1 is SEHNR and CDR2 is FQNEAQ (reference sequence). CDR3 amino acids: CASSSEYSGNTIYF. The CDR3 bases are TGTGCCAGCAGCTCGGAGTACTCTGGAAACACCATATATTTT. Supplemented by reference TRBV7-9 and TRBJ1-3, the full variable domain reads DTGVSQNPRHKITKRGQNVTFRCDPISEHNRLYWYRQTLGQGPEFLTYFQNEAQLEKSRLLSDRFSAERPKGSFSTLEIQRTEQGDSAMYLCASSSEYSGNTIYFGEGSWLTVV.

This rearrangement joins TRBV2 to TRBJ2-6; TRBD2 might be the D (5 bases). Germline CDR1 and CDR2: SNHLY and FYNNEI. The V end lost 7 bases, the J end lost 4 bases, and 11 bases lay between the germline ends. CDR3 length equals 14 residues. DNA of the CDR3: TGTGCCAGCAACGGGGAGACCGGGGCCAACGTCCTGACTTTC. Its protein is CASNGETGANVLTF.

The V and J genes are TRBV10-1 and TRBJ2-2; D gene ambiguous. This CDR3 has 15 residues. Germline V gene data show CDR1 as WNHNN and CDR2 as SYGVQD (reference sequence). Trimming removed 0 bases at V and 3 bases at J, with 8 bases between. CDR3 in DNA: TGCGCCAGCAGTGAGTCCCATGGGTACACCGGGGAGCTGTTTTTT. Protein sequence: CASSESHGYTGELFF.

V usage is TRBV5-1 and J usage is TRBJ2-3; D perhaps matches TRBD2 (5 bases). Per the germline V gene, CDR1 is SGHRS and CDR2 is YFSETQ. The CDR3 loop spans 15 amino acids. Trimming left V 4 bases short and J 1 base short, with 13 bases between. The DNA for the CDR3 is TGCGCCAGCAGCCCGGGGATGCTCGGCACAGATACGCAGTATTTT. This encodes CASSPGMLGTDTQYF.